Listed here are 15 T cell receptor beta chains from one sample, sequenced in a study of blood T cell repertoires in COVID-19. Method: immunoSEQ multiplex PCR; TCRdb's copy keeps in-frame clones and lacks some. Here the sample spans around 190,000 clones, roughly 85% being singletons. Sequenced input: peripheral blood. These receptor sequences come from a woman aged 55-70 years with acute or convalescent COVID-19.

V is TRBV5-1 and J is TRBJ2-1; 8 nucleotides line up with TRBD2. CDR3 length: 15 residues. CDR1 and CDR2 (germline): SGHRS, YFSETQ. V was pared by 2 bases and J by 5 bases, with 6 bases of the junction left unmatched. The CDR3 DNA reads TGCGCCAGCAGCTTCTGGAGCGGGGGAAACAATGAGCAGTTCTTC. It translates to CASSFWSGGNNEQFF.

The chain has TRBV3-1 (or the pseudogene TRBV3-2) and TRBJ2-1; 10 nucleotides match TRBD2. V shed 2 bases and J 6 bases; nucleotides not matched to a gene: 4. Germline CDR1 LGHDT, CDR2 YNNKEL (reference sequence). The CDR3 consists of 15 residues. The CDR3 region has the DNA TGTGCCAGCAGCCAATCCGGGACTAGCGTCAATGAGCAGTTCTTC. The encoded protein is CASSQSGTSVNEQFF.

This clone has a single count. The genes are TRBV27 and TRBJ2-2; TRBD2 matches at 12 bases. Germline CDR1 MNHEY, CDR2 SMNVEV (reference sequence). J was trimmed by 0 bases and V by 5 bases; bases with no gene match: 4. This CDR3 contains 17 residues. CDR3 loop: CASSRLAGATNTGELFF. CDR3 nucleotide sequence: TGTGCCAGCAGTAGACTAGCGGGAGCCACGAACACCGGGGAGCTGTTTTTT.

This chain links TRBV11-3 with TRBJ2-6; D perhaps matches TRBD1 (5 bases). V gave up 4 bases and J gave up 0 bases, with 10 bases separating them. The CDR3 loop spans 16 amino acids. Germline V gene lookup returns CDR1 SGHNT and CDR2 YENEEA. DNA of the CDR3: TGTGCCAGCAGCTCGACAGCTTTCTCTGGGGCCAACGTCCTGACTTTC. It is translated as CASSSTAFSGANVLTF.

This CDR3 reads CASSTDSYNQPQHF. In DNA, the CDR3 is TGTGCCAGCAGTACCGACAGTTACAATCAGCCCCAGCATTTT. The V call is TRBV7-2, the J call TRBJ1-5, with TRBD1 as a possible D gene (5 bases). V was clipped by 6 bases and J by 3 bases, with 12 bases between them. Looked up from germline, CDR1 is SGHTA and CDR2 is FQGNSA. The CDR3 extends over 14 amino acids.

The chain couples TRBV3-1 (or the pseudogene TRBV3-2) to TRBJ2-1; 8 bases line up with TRBD2. The CDR3 extends over 13 amino acids. Trimming at V came to 4 bases and at J to 8 bases, leaving 4 bases not matched to a gene. In germline, CDR1 is LGHDT, CDR2 YNNKEL (reference sequence). The CDR3 DNA sequence: TGTGCCAGCAGCCCTTTAGCGGGATATGAGCAGTTCTTC. Translation: CASSPLAGYEQFF.

The V call is TRBV3-1 (or the pseudogene TRBV3-2), the J call TRBJ2-1; D is unresolved. From germline, CDR1 is LGHDT and CDR2 YNNKEL (reference sequence). The germline V and J ends were trimmed by 5 bases and 0 bases, with 17 bases remaining between them. The CDR3 has 17 amino acids. The CDR3 loop is CASSTGGPGNSYNEQFF. CDR3 nucleotide sequence: TGTGCCAGCAGCACCGGCGGCCCGGGTAACTCCTACAATGAGCAGTTCTTC.

The chain recombines TRBV7-2 with TRBJ2-3, with TRBD2 identical over 11 bases. The V gene's germline CDR1 is SGHTA and CDR2 FQGNSA. This CDR3 is built from 18 residues. V lost 3 bases, J lost 0 bases, and 8 bases stayed unmatched. DNA of the CDR3: TGTGCCAGCAGCTTCCTAGCGGGAGGCATATCTAGCACAGATACGCAGTATTTT. This translates into CASSFLAGGISSTDTQYF.

The V and J genes are TRBV6-6 and TRBJ1-6; TRBD1 matches 7 bases. CDR3 length equals 12 residues. CDR1 MNHNY and CDR2 SVGAGI come from the germline V gene (reference sequence). J was trimmed by 10 bases and V by 6 bases; bases with no gene match: 3. This CDR3 is CASSGTASPLHF. The DNA of the CDR3 is TGTGCCAGCAGCGGGACAGCATCACCCCTCCACTTT.

This sequence joins TRBV5-1 and TRBJ2-2, with D possibly matching TRBD1 (6 bases). In germline, CDR1 is SGHRS, CDR2 YFSETQ. There are 16 residues in the CDR3. Trimming left V 4 bases short and J 7 bases short, with 20 bases between. The chain's CDR3 is CASSRVVMGAIGELFF. CDR3 nucleotide sequence: TGCGCCAGCAGCAGGGTGGTGATGGGGGCCATCGGGGAGCTGTTTTTT.

The chain employs TRBV9 and TRBJ2-3, with a weak D call TRBD2 (5 bases). Trimming took 3 bases from V and 5 from J, leaving 13 bases between them. Germline-derived CDR1 and CDR2 are SGDLS and YYNGEE. The CDR3 is 14 residues long. CDR3 region: CASSATDREDTQYF. CDR3 coding DNA: TGTGCCAGCAGCGCGACGGACCGGGAAGATACGCAGTATTTT.

The genes are TRBV3-1 (or the pseudogene TRBV3-2) and TRBJ1-1, with D perhaps TRBD1 (5 bases). The V end lost 5 bases, the J end lost 4 bases, and 14 bases lay between the germline ends. The germline V gene has CDR1 LGHDT and CDR2 YNNKEL (reference sequence). This CDR3 is built from 14 residues. The DNA of the CDR3 is TGTGCCAGCAGCTCAGGCGTTAGGGGCACTGAAGCTTTCTTT. The encoded protein is CASSSGVRGTEAFF.

V and J are TRBV6-6 and TRBJ1-2; 7 bases are shared with TRBD1. Looked up from germline, CDR1 is MNHNY and CDR2 is SVGAGI (reference sequence). The CDR3 is 12 residues long. V dropped 5 bases and J dropped 6; count of bases not matched to a gene: 3. The CDR3 loop is CASSHQGDGYTF. The CDR3, as DNA: TGTGCCAGCAGTCATCAGGGGGATGGCTACACCTTC.

The chain employs TRBV19 and TRBJ1-4, with TRBD1 matching 8 bases. V was pared by 1 base and J by 5 bases, with 3 bases of the junction left unmatched. The germline gives CDR1 LNHDA, CDR2 SQIVND (reference sequence). The CDR3 is 15 amino acids. The CDR3 DNA reads TGTGCCAGTAGTATAGGTGGGACAGGAAATGAAAAACTGTTTTTT. Its translation: CASSIGGTGNEKLFF.

This clone was counted a few times. The chain combines TRBV14 with TRBJ1-1; the D gene is possibly TRBD1 (6 bases). V was cut by 5 bases and J by 8 bases, with 21 bases left in between. The germline V gene has CDR1 SGHDN and CDR2 FVKESK. This CDR3 comprises 15 residues. CDR3 in amino acids: CASSSNPGHAKEAFF. CDR3 sequence (DNA): TGTGCCAGCAGCTCTAACCCGGGACACGCTAAAGAAGCTTTCTTT.